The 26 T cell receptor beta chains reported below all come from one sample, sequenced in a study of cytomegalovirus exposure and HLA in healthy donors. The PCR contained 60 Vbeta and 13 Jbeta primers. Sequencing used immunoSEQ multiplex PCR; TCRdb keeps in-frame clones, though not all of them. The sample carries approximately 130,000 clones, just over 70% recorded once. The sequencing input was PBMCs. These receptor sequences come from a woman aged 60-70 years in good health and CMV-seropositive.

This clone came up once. CDR3 nucleotides: TGCGCCAGCAGCCCCCGTGCGGGCGACGAGGGCACTGAAGCTTTCTTT. The encoded protein is CASSPRAGDEGTEAFF. J is TRBJ1-1 and V is TRBV5-1; unclear D gene. V lost 4 bases to trimming and J lost 4 bases, with 20 bases between them. CDR3 length equals 16 residues. Germline values: CDR1 SGHRS, CDR2 YFSETQ. The full variable domain, with the rest looked up from reference TRBV5-1 and TRBJ1-1, is KAGVTQTPRYLIKTRGQQVTLSCSPISGHRSVSWYQQTPGQGLQFLFEYFSETQRNKGNFPGRFSGRQFSNSRSEMNVSTLELGDSALYLCASSPRAGDEGTEAFFGQGTRLTVV.

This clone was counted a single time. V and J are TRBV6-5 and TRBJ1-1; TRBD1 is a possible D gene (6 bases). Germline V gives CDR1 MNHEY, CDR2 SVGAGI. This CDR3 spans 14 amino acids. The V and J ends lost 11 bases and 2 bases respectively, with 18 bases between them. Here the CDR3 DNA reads TGTGCCGCTCGCGGGGGCTACTCCAACACTGAAGCTTTCTTT. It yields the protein CAARGGYSNTEAFF.

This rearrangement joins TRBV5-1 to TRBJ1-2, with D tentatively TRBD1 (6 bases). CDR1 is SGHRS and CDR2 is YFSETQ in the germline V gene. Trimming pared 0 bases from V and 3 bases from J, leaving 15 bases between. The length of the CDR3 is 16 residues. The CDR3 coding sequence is TGCGCCAGCAGCTTGGAACTTAACAGGGTGTACTATGGCTACACCTTC. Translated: CASSLELNRVYYGYTF.

The chain's CDR3 is CASSLGTGSTKPQHF. CDR3 in DNA: TGTGCCAGCAGTTTGGGGACAGGGAGTACGAAGCCCCAGCATTTT. The rearrangement joins TRBV27 to TRBJ1-5; TRBD1 aligns across 9 bases. CDR1 and CDR2 from the germline V gene are MNHEY and SMNVEV (reference sequence). This CDR3 spans 15 amino acids. V was clipped by 3 bases and J by 8 bases; unmatched bases: 8.

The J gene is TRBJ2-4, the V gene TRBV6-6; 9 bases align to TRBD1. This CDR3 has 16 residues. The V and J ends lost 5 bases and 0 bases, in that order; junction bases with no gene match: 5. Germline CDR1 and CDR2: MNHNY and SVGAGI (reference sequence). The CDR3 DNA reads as TGTGCCAGCAGTCCAGGACAGGGGTTAGCCAAAAACATTCAGTACTTC. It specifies CASSPGQGLAKNIQYF.

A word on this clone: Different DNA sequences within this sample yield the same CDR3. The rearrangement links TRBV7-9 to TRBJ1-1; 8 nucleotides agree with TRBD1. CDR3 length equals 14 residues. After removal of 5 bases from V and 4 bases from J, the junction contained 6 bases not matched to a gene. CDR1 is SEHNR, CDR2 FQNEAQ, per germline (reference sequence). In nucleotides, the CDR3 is TGTGCCAGCAGCAAGACAGGGGTAGGCACTGAAGCTTTCTTT. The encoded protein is CASSKTGVGTEAFF. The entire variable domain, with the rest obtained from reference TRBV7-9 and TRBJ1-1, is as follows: DTGVSQNPRHKITKRGQNVTFRCDPISEHNRLYWYRQTLGQGPEFLTYFQNEAQLEKSRLLSDRFSAERPKGSFSTLEIQRTEQGDSAMYLCASSKTGVGTEAFFGQGTRLTVV.

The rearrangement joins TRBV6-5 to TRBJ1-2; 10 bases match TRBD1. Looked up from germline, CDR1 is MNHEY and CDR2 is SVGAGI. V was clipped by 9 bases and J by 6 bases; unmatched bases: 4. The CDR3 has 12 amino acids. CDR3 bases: TGTGCCAGTGTGGGACAGGGGAATGGCTACACCTTC. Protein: CASVGQGNGYTF.

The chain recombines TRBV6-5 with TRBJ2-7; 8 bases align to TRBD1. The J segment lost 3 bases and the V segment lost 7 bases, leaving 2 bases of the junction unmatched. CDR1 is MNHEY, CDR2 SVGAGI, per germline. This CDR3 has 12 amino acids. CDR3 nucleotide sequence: TGTGCCAGCAACGGACAGGGCTACGAGCAGTACTTC. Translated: CASNGQGYEQYF.

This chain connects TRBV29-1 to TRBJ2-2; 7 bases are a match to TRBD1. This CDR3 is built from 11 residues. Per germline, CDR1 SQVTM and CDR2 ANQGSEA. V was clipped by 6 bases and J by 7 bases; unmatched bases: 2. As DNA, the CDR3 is TGCAGCGTGTGGGACAGCGGGGAGCTGTTTTTT. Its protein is CSVWDSGELFF.

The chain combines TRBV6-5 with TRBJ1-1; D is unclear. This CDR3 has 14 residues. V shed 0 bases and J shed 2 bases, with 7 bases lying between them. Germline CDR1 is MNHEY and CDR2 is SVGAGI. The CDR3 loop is CASSYSYINTEAFF. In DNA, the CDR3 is TGTGCCAGCAGTTACTCGTACATTAACACTGAAGCTTTCTTT.

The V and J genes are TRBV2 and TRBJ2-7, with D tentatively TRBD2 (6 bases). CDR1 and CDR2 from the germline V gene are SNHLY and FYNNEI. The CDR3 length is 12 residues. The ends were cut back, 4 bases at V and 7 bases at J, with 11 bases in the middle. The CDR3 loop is CASSGESGEQYF. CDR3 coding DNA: TGTGCCAGCAGTGGGGAGAGCGGGGAGCAGTACTTC.

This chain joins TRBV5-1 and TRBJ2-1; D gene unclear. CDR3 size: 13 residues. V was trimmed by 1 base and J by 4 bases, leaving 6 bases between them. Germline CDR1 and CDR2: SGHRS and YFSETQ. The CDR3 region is CASSLTPYNEQFF. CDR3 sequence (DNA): TGCGCCAGCAGCTTGACACCTTACAATGAGCAGTTCTTC.

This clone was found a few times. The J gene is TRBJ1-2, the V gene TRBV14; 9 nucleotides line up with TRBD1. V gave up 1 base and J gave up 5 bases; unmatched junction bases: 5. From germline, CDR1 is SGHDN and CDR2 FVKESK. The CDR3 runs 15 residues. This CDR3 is CASSQAPGQGYGYTF. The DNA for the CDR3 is TGTGCCAGCAGCCAAGCTCCGGGACAGGGATATGGCTACACCTTC.

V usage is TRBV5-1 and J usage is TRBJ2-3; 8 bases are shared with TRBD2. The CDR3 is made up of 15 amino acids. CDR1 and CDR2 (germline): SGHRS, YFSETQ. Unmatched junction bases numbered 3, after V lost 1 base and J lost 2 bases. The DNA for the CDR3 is TGCGCCAGCAGCTTGAGTAGCGGGGCCACAGATACGCAGTATTTT. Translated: CASSLSSGATDTQYF.

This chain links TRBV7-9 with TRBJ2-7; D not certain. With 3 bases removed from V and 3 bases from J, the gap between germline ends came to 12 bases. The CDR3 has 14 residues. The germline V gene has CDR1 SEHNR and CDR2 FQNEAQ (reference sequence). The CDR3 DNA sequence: TGTGCCAGCAGCTTCGGCGGTTCTCTCTACGAGCAGTACTTC. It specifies CASSFGGSLYEQYF.

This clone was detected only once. CDR3 residues: CSVERRGDSGANVLTF. The CDR3 bases are TGCAGCGTTGAACGGCGGGGGGACTCTGGGGCCAACGTCCTGACTTTC. The genes are TRBV29-1 and TRBJ2-6; 8 nucleotides line up with TRBD2. The CDR3 runs 16 residues. Per germline, CDR1 SQVTM and CDR2 ANQGSEA. V was clipped by 2 bases and J by 0 bases; unmatched bases: 3.

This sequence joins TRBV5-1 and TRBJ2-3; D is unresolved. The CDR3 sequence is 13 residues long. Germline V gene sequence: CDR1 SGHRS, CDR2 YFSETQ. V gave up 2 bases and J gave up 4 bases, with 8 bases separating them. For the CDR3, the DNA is TGCGCCAGCAGCTTCCCAGATTCAGATACGCAGTATTTT. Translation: CASSFPDSDTQYF.

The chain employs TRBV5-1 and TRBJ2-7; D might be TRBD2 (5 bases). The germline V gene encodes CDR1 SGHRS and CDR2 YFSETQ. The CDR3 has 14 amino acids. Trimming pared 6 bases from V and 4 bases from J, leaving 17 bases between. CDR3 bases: TGCGCCAGCACCGACACGGAGGTGACGTACGAGCAGTACTTC. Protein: CASTDTEVTYEQYF. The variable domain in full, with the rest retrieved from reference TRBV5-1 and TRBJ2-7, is KAGVTQTPRYLIKTRGQQVTLSCSPISGHRSVSWYQQTPGQGLQFLFEYFSETQRNKGNFPGRFSGRQFSNSRSEMNVSTLELGDSALYLCASTDTEVTYEQYFGPGTRLTVT.

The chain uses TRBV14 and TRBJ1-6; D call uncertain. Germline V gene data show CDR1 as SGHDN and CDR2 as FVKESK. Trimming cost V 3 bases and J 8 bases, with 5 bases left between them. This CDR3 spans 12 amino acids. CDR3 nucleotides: TGTGCCAGCAGCCATCCGGATTCACCCCTCCACTTT. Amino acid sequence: CASSHPDSPLHF.

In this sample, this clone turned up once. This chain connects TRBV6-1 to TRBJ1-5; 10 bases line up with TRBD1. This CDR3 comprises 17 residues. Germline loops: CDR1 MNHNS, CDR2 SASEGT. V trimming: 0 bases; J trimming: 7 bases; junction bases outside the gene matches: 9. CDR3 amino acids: CASSEARDRGRWQPQHF. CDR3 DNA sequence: TGTGCCAGCAGTGAAGCCCGGGACAGGGGAAGATGGCAGCCCCAGCATTTT.

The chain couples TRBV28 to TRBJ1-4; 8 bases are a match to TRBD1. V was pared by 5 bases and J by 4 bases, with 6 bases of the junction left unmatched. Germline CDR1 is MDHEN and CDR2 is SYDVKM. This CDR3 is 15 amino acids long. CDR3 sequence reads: CASSATGGVNEKLFF. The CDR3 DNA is TGTGCCAGCAGTGCCACAGGGGGGGTTAATGAAAAACTGTTTTTT.

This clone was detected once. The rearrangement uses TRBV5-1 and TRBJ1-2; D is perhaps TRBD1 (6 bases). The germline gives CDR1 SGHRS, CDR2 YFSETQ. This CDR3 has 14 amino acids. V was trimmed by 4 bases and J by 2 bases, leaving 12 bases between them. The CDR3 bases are TGCGCCAGCAGCCAGACTACAGGGAACTATGGCTACACCTTC. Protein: CASSQTTGNYGYTF.

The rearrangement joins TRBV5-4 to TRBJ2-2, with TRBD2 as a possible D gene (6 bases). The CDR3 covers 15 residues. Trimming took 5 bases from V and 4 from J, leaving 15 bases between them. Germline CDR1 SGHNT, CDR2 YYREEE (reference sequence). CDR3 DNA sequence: TGTGCCAGCAGACCGATGGAGGGTGGCACCGGGGAGCTGTTTTTT. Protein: CASRPMEGGTGELFF. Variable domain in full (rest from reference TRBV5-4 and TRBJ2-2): ETGVTQSPTHLIKTRGQQVTLRCSSQSGHNTVSWYQQALGQGPQFIFQYYREEENGRGNFPPRFSGLQFPNYSSELNVNALELDDSALYLCASRPMEGGTGELFFGEGSRLTVL.

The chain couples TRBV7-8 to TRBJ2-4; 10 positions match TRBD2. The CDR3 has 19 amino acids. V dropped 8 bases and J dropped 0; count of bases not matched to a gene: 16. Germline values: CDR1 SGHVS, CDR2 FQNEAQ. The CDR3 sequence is CASLKEGTSVAEAKNIQYF. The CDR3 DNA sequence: TGTGCCAGCCTAAAGGAGGGGACTAGCGTAGCGGAAGCCAAAAACATTCAGTACTTC.

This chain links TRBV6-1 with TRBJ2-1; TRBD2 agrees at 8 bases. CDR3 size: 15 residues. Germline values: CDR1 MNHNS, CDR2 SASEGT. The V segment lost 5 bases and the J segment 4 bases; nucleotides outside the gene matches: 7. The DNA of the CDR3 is TGTGCCAGCAGTCAAACGGCGGGGGGATACAATGAGCAGTTCTTC. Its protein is CASSQTAGGYNEQFF.

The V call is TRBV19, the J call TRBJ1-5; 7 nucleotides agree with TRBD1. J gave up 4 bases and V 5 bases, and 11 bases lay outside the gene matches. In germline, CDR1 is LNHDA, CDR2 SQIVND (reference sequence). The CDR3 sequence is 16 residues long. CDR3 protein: CASSFAPGTENQPQHF. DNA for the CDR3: TGTGCCAGTAGTTTTGCGCCCGGGACAGAAAATCAGCCCCAGCATTTT.